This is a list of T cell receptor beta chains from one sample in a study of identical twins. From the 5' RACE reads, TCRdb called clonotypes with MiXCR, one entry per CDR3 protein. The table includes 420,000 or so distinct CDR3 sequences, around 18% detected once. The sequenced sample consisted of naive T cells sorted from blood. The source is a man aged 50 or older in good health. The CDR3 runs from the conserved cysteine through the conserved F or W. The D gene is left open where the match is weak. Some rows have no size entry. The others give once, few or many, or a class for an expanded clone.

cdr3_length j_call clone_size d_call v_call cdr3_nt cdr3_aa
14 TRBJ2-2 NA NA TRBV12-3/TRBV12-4 TGTGCCAGCAGTTGGGTAGGGGGCACCGGGGAGCTGTTTTTT CASSWVGGTGELFF
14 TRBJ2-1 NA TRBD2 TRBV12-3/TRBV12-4 TGTGCCAGCAGTTTAGGGGGAGGGCCGGATGAGCAGTTCTTC CASSLGGGPDEQFF
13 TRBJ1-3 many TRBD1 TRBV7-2 TGTGCCACCGCTGGAGGGGGCGGAAACACCATATATTTT CATAGGGGNTIYF
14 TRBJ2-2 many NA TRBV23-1 TGCGCCAGCAGTCGAGGGAGGGGGACCGGGGAGCTGTTTTTT CASSRGRGTGELFF
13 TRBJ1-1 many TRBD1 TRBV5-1 TGCGCCAGCAGCTCCGGACAGGGCACTGAAGCTTTCTTT CASSSGQGTEAFF
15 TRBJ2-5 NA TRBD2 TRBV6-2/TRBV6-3 TGTGCCAGCACGATTGGACTAGCACGTGGAGAGACCCAGTACTTC CASTIGLARGETQYF
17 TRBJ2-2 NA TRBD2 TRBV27 TGTGCCAGCAGTTTAGTAGCGGGAGCCCCGGGTAGCGGGGAGCTGTTTTTT CASSLVAGAPGSGELFF
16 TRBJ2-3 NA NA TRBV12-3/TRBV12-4 TGTGCCAGCAGTCTGTACAAGGGACACGGCACAGATACGCAGTATTTT CASSLYKGHGTDTQYF
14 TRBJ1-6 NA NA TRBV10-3 TGTGCCATCAGCGGGGAGAGGGGGGATTCACCCCTCCACTTT CAISGERGDSPLHF
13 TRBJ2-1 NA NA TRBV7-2 TGTGCCAGCAGCTTAAGTAAGTGGAGTGAGCAGTTCTTC CASSLSKWSEQFF
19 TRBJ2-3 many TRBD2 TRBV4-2 TGTGCCAGCAGCCAAGTACGGGGACTAGCGGGGGCTGAGGGAGATACGCAGTATTTT CASSQVRGLAGAEGDTQYF
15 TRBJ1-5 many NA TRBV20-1 TGCAGTGCTAGACCCCGCGGCAGGGAGGCTCAGCCCCAGCATTTT CSARPRGREAQPQHF
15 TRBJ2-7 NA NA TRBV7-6 TGTGCCAGCAGCTCGGCTGGGTACGGGGCCTACGAGCAGTACTTC CASSSAGYGAYEQYF
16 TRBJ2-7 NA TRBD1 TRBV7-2 TGTGCCAGCAGCTTTGGGATGTCAGGGGGTGCCTACGAGCAGTACTTC CASSFGMSGGAYEQYF
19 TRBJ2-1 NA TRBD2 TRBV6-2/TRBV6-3 TGTGCCAGCATCCAAAGGGGACTAGCGGGGAGAGGGAGCTACAATGAGCAGTTCTTC CASIQRGLAGRGSYNEQFF
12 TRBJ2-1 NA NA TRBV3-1 TGTGCCAGCAGCCAAGTAGTCTATGAGCAGTTCTTC CASSQVVYEQFF
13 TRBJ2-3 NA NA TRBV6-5 TGTGCCAGCAGTTTGGGGTGGGTAGATACGCAGTATTTT CASSLGWVDTQYF
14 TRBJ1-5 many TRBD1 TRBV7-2 TGTGCCAGCAGTTTGGACAGGGGCAATCAGCCCCAGCATTTT CASSLDRGNQPQHF
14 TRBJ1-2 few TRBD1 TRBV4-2 TGTGCCAGCAGCCAGATTACAGGGGTAGCGGGCTACACCTTC CASSQITGVAGYTF
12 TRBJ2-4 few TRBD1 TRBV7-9 TGTGCCAGCAGCGAGATCGGACAGGGGGCCCACTTC CASSEIGQGAHF
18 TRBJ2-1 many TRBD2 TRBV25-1 TGTGCCAGCAGTGAATTTAGACTAGCGGGAGGGGTTCGCAATGAGCAGTTCTTC CASSEFRLAGGVRNEQFF